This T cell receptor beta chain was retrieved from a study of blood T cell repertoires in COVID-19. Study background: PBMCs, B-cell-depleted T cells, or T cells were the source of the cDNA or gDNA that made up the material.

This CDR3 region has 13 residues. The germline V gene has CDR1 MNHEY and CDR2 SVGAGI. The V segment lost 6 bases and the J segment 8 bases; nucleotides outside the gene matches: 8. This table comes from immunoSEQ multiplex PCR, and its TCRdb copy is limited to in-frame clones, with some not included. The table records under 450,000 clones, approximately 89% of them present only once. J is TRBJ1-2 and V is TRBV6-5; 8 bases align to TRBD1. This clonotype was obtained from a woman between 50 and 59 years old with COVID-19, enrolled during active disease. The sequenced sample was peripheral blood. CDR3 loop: CASSPRQGNGYTF. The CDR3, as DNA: TGTGCCAGCAGCCCAAGACAGGGGAACGGCTACACCTTC.